One and the same sample provided the 25 T cell receptor beta chains below, sequenced in a study of human T cells and chemical hapten exposure. A single record per CDR3 protein comes from TCRdb applying MiXCR to the RACE reads. The sample includes nearly 350,000 distinct CDR3 sequences, under 9% seen only once; the top ten take roughly 7.9%. Time point meaning: patch test 1, 2 weeks after DPC sensitization. Treatment noted: therapeutic diphenylcyclopropenone sensitization with weekly scalp DPC. The sequencing used whole blood, collected in connection with sensitization to the hapten diphenylcyclopropenone (DPC). These receptors all stem from a woman between 18 and 30 years old with alopecia areata. Some clones in this sample may be carry-over from other donors' samples.

The V and J genes are TRBV7-9 and TRBJ1-5, with TRBD1 as a possible D gene (5 bases). Germline-derived CDR1 and CDR2 are SEHNR and FQNEAQ (reference sequence). Trimming shortened V by 0 bases and J by 3 bases, and 12 bases separated the two germline ends. The CDR3 covers 16 residues. CDR3: CASSLAQAGNNQPQHF. The CDR3 nucleotides are TGTGCCAGCAGCTTAGCACAGGCGGGAAACAATCAGCCCCAGCATTTT.

This chain uses TRBV12-3 or TRBV12-4 with TRBJ2-2; possibly TRBD1 or TRBD2 for D (5 bases each). This CDR3 is 14 amino acids long. The V end was cut by 10 bases, the J end by 5 bases, with 17 bases between. The CDR3 sequence is CATRLRDLTGELFF. The CDR3 coding sequence is TGTGCCACGAGACTCCGGGACCTGACCGGGGAGCTGTTTTTT.

There are a few counts of this clonotype. CDR3: CASSQDPTPTEAFF. The CDR3 DNA is TGTGCCAGCAGCCAAGACCCTACACCTACTGAAGCTTTCTTT. The chain joins TRBV3-1 to TRBJ1-1; D is undetermined. The CDR3 has 14 residues. Trimming pared 0 bases from V and 5 bases from J, leaving 10 bases between. Germline V gene lookup returns CDR1 LGHDT and CDR2 YNNKEL (reference sequence).

In its sample, this clonotype was seen many times. V is TRBV7-2 and J is TRBJ1-1; perhaps TRBD1 as D (5 bases). Germline assignment: CDR1 SGHTA and CDR2 FQGNSA. There are 14 residues in the CDR3. V was trimmed by 5 bases and J by 4 bases, leaving 14 bases between them. CDR3 amino acids: CASSPQGIGTEAFF. The CDR3 nucleotides read TGTGCCAGCAGCCCCCAGGGTATCGGCACTGAAGCTTTCTTT. Filled out from reference TRBV7-2 and TRBJ1-1, the complete variable domain reads GAGVSQSPSNKVTEKGKDVELRCDPISGHTALYWYRQSLGQGLEFLIYFQGNSAPDKSGLPSDRFSAERTGGSVSTLTIQRTQQEDSAVYLCASSPQGIGTEAFFGQGTRLTVV.

This clonotype was seen many times. The chain uses TRBV20-1 and TRBJ1-1; perhaps TRBD1 as D (5 bases). Between the trimmed V and J ends, which lost 0 bases and 10 bases, there was a span of 12 bases. The germline V gene encodes CDR1 DFQATT and CDR2 SNEGSKA (reference sequence). The CDR3 runs 12 residues. CDR3 coding DNA: TGCAGTGCTAGAGATCCGGGGCGGGGAGCTTTCTTT. Amino acid sequence: CSARDPGRGAFF.

This clonotype has ten or more counts. The rearrangement joins TRBV18 to TRBJ2-5, with D unclear. CDR3 length equals 11 residues. The ends were cut back, 5 bases at V and 4 bases at J, with 5 bases in the middle. Germline CDR1 reads KGHSH; CDR2 reads LQKENI. This CDR3 reads CASSTGETQYF. CDR3 sequence (DNA): TGTGCCAGCTCAACGGGAGAGACCCAGTACTTC. Looking up the rest from reference TRBV18 and TRBJ2-5 gives the full variable domain: NAGVMQNPRHLVRRRGQEARLRCSPMKGHSHVYWYRQLPEEGLKFMVYLQKENIIDESGMPKERFSAEFPKEGPSILRIQQVVRGDSAAYFCASSTGETQYFGPGTRLLVL.

This chain uses TRBV6-1 with TRBJ1-1; 7 bases line up with TRBD1. The length of the CDR3 is 15 residues. The junction had 7 bases not matched to a gene; V was cut back by 6 bases and J by 0 bases. Germline CDR1 reads MNHNS; CDR2 reads SASEGT. CDR3 in amino acids: CASRTGQVLNTEAFF. The CDR3 bases are TGTGCCAGCAGGACCGGACAGGTTCTGAACACTGAAGCTTTCTTT.

This clonotype was detected only a few times. This sequence joins TRBV20-1 and TRBJ2-5; D remains ambiguous. The CDR3 has 13 residues. Germline CDR1 is DFQATT and CDR2 is SNEGSKA (reference sequence). The V and J ends lost 3 bases and 0 bases respectively, with 8 bases between them. The CDR3 sequence is CSASGRNQETQYF. In nucleotides, the CDR3 is TGCAGTGCTAGTGGTCGGAACCAAGAGACCCAGTACTTC.

The rearrangement links TRBV6-6 to TRBJ1-2; tentative D call: TRBD1 (6 bases). V was cut by 6 bases and J by 8 bases, with 22 bases left in between. This CDR3 contains 15 residues. Germline-derived CDR1 and CDR2 are MNHNY and SVGAGI (reference sequence). CDR3 region: CASSPELLRGSGYTF. The CDR3 DNA reads TGTGCCAGCAGCCCCGAACTATTAAGGGGGAGCGGCTACACCTTC.

This chain uses TRBV3-1 with TRBJ1-2; no definite D call. This CDR3 is built from 12 residues. Germline lookup yields CDR1 LGHDT and CDR2 YNNKEL (reference sequence). V was shortened by 5 bases and J by 2 bases, with 6 bases between the two germline ends. The CDR3 DNA is TGTGCCAGCAGCACAGAAAACTATGGCTACACCTTC. Translating it yields CASSTENYGYTF.

The chain couples TRBV5-1 to TRBJ1-1; D is possibly TRBD1 (5 bases). CDR3 length equals 13 residues. V lost 2 bases to trimming and J lost 5 bases, with 10 bases between them. CDR1 SGHRS and CDR2 YFSETQ come from the germline V gene. CDR3: CASSFQEGTEAFF. The DNA of the CDR3 is TGCGCCAGCAGCTTCCAAGAGGGGACTGAAGCTTTCTTT.

The chain joins TRBV4-3 to TRBJ2-3, with TRBD2 matching over 9 bases. The CDR3 is made up of 16 amino acids. Germline-derived CDR1 and CDR2 are LGHNA and YSLEER. After removal of 1 base from V and 5 bases from J, the junction contained 7 bases not matched to a gene. CDR3 amino acids: CASSQGVAGDRDTQYF. The CDR3, as DNA: TGCGCCAGCAGCCAAGGGGTAGCGGGGGACCGAGATACGCAGTATTTT.

This chain links TRBV7-9 with TRBJ1-1; D remains unclear. Trimming cost V 2 bases and J 0 bases, with 10 bases left between them. Germline lookup yields CDR1 SEHNR and CDR2 FQNEAQ (reference sequence). The CDR3 extends over 15 amino acids. As DNA, the CDR3 is TGTGCCAGCAGCTTATATCTGGGAATGAACACTGAAGCTTTCTTT. It translates to CASSLYLGMNTEAFF. The complete variable domain, with remaining parts taken from reference TRBV7-9 and TRBJ1-1, reads DTGVSQNPRHKITKRGQNVTFRCDPISEHNRLYWYRQTLGQGPEFLTYFQNEAQLEKSRLLSDRFSAERPKGSFSTLEIQRTEQGDSAMYLCASSLYLGMNTEAFFGQGTRLTVV.

This clonotype is judged medium-sized. The genes are TRBV28 and TRBJ2-2; 8 bases agree with TRBD1. This CDR3 has 17 residues. Germline V lookup: CDR1 MDHEN, CDR2 SYDVKM. V trimming: 5 bases; J trimming: 6 bases; junction bases outside the gene matches: 14. CDR3 bases: TGTGCCAGCAGTACCCCCGTGACAGGGGTACTCTCCGGGGAGCTGTTTTTT. It yields the protein CASSTPVTGVLSGELFF.

Note on this clonotype: No conserved phenylalanine or tryptophan ends this CDR3, so it is likely a read error. The chain has TRBV5-4 and TRBJ2-3; perhaps D is TRBD1 or TRBD2 (5 bases each). Trimming cost V 4 bases and J 2 bases, with 11 bases left between them. This CDR3 comprises 14 residues. CDR1 SGHNT and CDR2 YYREEE come from the germline V gene (reference sequence). CDR3 loop: CASSREGFTDTQYS. CDR3 coding DNA: TGTGCCAGCAGCCGAGAGGGGTTCACAGATACGCAGTATTCT.

The genes are TRBV6-5 and TRBJ1-6, with a possible D match to TRBD1 (5 bases). V was clipped by 4 bases and J by 2 bases, with 24 bases between them. The germline V gene encodes CDR1 MNHEY and CDR2 SVGAGI. The CDR3 consists of 20 residues. The CDR3 region is CASSFGTWPSQTAYNSPLHF. The DNA for the CDR3 is TGTGCCAGCAGTTTCGGGACTTGGCCGTCCCAAACAGCCTATAATTCACCCCTCCACTTT.

This clonotype was counted a few times. This chain connects TRBV5-1 to TRBJ2-7; maybe TRBD1 (5 bases). Trimming took 4 bases from V and 5 from J, leaving 19 bases between them. The CDR3 length is 15 residues. Germline values: CDR1 SGHRS, CDR2 YFSETQ. CDR3 nucleotide sequence: TGCGCCAGCAGCGACGGCCAGGGTTTGATCGACGAGCAGTACTTC. The encoded protein is CASSDGQGLIDEQYF.

The rearrangement links TRBV20-1 to TRBJ2-5, with 8 bases that match TRBD2. With 7 bases clipped from V and 5 bases from J, the junction kept 12 bases outside the gene matches. The CDR3 length is 14 residues. Germline lookup yields CDR1 DFQATT and CDR2 SNEGSKA (reference sequence). CDR3 sequence (DNA): TGCAGTGTAGGGACTAGGGGAGGTTATGAGACCCAGTACTTC. Translated: CSVGTRGGYETQYF.

This clonotype showed up many times. The chain uses TRBV29-1 and TRBJ1-1; no reliable D call. Germline CDR1 and CDR2: SQVTM and ANQGSEA. CDR3 size: 10 residues. V lost 6 bases to trimming and J lost 5 bases, with 7 bases between them. The CDR3 DNA sequence: TGCAGCGTCGGAGAGACTGAAGCTTTCTTT. It yields the protein CSVGETEAFF.

The chain recombines TRBV6-2 or TRBV6-3 with TRBJ2-7, with 7 bases matching TRBD1. Looked up from germline, CDR1 is MNHEY and CDR2 is SVGEGT. The CDR3 has 13 amino acids. The V gene end was trimmed by 2 bases and the J gene end by 4 bases; junction bases not matched to a gene: 2. The CDR3 DNA sequence: TGTGCCAGCAGTTACAGGGGGCCTTACGAGCAGTACTTC. Translated: CASSYRGPYEQYF.

This clonotype occurred many times. This chain joins TRBV2 and TRBJ2-5; D not certain. From germline, CDR1 is SNHLY and CDR2 FYNNEI. The ends were cut back, 4 bases at V and 4 bases at J, with 10 bases in the middle. This CDR3 has 13 amino acids. In nucleotides, the CDR3 is TGTGCCAGCAGTGTTGGGCTGCGAGAGACCCAGTACTTC. Amino acid sequence: CASSVGLRETQYF.

The sample holds a few counts of this clonotype. V gene TRBV27 combines with J gene TRBJ1-6, with 7 bases fitting TRBD1. This CDR3 is 14 amino acids long. Germline CDR1 and CDR2: MNHEY and SMNVEV (reference sequence). V shed 6 bases, J shed 10 bases, and the junction held 9 bases outside the gene matches. The CDR3 spells CASRQQGRESPLHF. DNA of the CDR3: TGTGCCAGCAGGCAACAGGGGCGCGAATCACCCCTCCACTTT.

This clonotype was recorded at least ten times. The chain uses TRBV2 and TRBJ2-3, with 7 bases aligning to TRBD2. There are 16 residues in the CDR3. J was trimmed by 1 base and V by 7 bases; bases with no gene match: 11. CDR1 and CDR2 (germline): SNHLY, FYNNEI. Here the CDR3 reads CASTLREGIGTDTQYF. In nucleotides, the CDR3 is TGTGCCAGCACCCTGAGGGAGGGAATCGGCACAGATACGCAGTATTTT. Combining the CDR3 with reference TRBV2 and TRBJ2-3 gives the whole variable domain EPEVTQTPSHQVTQMGQEVILRCVPISNHLYFYWYRQILGQKVEFLVSFYNNEISEKSEIFDDQFSVERPDGSNFTLKIRSTKLEDSAMYFCASTLREGIGTDTQYFGPGTRLTVL.

The chain combines TRBV6-4 with TRBJ1-1; 7 nucleotides match TRBD1. The germline gives CDR1 MRHNA, CDR2 SNTAGT. Trimming removed 2 bases from V and 2 bases from J; junction bases left unmatched: 8. CDR3 length: 16 amino acids. In nucleotides, the CDR3 is TGTGCCAGCAGTGACCCAGACAGGGATCAAAACACTGAAGCTTTCTTT. Protein: CASSDPDRDQNTEAFF.

This clonotype was counted ten times or more. This chain connects TRBV28 to TRBJ1-5; 7 bases are a match to TRBD1. CDR3 length: 14 amino acids. Germline CDR1 reads MDHEN; CDR2 reads SYDVKM. The ends lost 4 bases at V and 3 bases at J; junction bases unmatched: 3. The CDR3 here is CASSSGGLNQPQHF. Written as DNA, the CDR3 is TGTGCCAGCAGTTCAGGGGGACTCAATCAGCCCCAGCATTTT.